The 21 T cell receptor beta chains below come from one sample, sequenced in a study of post-analysis software for immune sequencing data. Findings and caveats of the study: Four or five TRBV segments were more frequent in patients than controls; TRBV5-6, TRBV5-1 and TRBV20-1 belonged to this group.

cDNA libraries for TCR beta contained unique molecular identifiers. TCRdb re-called the PCR reads through MiXCR, storing one row per CDR3 protein. The data show some 700,000 distinct CDR3 sequences, 55% to 70% seen once. Antigens of these TCRs are unknown. The sequenced material came from blood. Receptors originate from a girl aged 2 to 10 with multiple sclerosis.

This chain joins TRBV9 and TRBJ1-2, with TRBD1 as a possible D gene (5 bases). The CDR3 runs 14 residues. CDR1 and CDR2 from the germline V gene are SGDLS and YYNGEE. The ends were cut back, 3 bases at V and 4 bases at J, with 13 bases in the middle. The CDR3 bases are TGTGCCAGCAGCGCCGCGGGGCAGAGCTATGGCTACACCTTC. Protein: CASSAAGQSYGYTF.

The rearrangement uses TRBV29-1 and TRBJ2-3; a weak D match, TRBD1 (5 bases). The V and J ends lost 6 bases and 5 bases respectively, with 15 bases between them. CDR1 is SQVTM and CDR2 is ANQGSEA in the germline V gene. The CDR3 totals 13 residues. CDR3 sequence (DNA): TGCAGCGTGACGGTCAGGGTCAGAGATACGCAGTATTTT. It is translated as CSVTVRVRDTQYF.

This clonotype was found a few times. This chain connects TRBV29-1 to TRBJ2-1; D is undetermined. Per germline, CDR1 SQVTM and CDR2 ANQGSEA. Trimming cost V 4 bases and J 7 bases, with 17 bases left between them. The CDR3 totals 14 residues. CDR3 in DNA: TGCAGCGTTGGGGCCGGTCCTTCGATAAATGAGCAGTTCTTC. It encodes CSVGAGPSINEQFF.

The rearrangement joins TRBV5-5 to TRBJ1-2, with D tentatively TRBD1 (5 bases). V gave up 6 bases and J gave up 5 bases, with 17 bases separating them. Germline V gives CDR1 SGHKS, CDR2 YYEKEE (reference sequence). The CDR3 consists of 14 residues. CDR3 DNA: TGTGCCAGCACCACTCGAGGGGACGGATATGGCTACACCTTC. Amino acid sequence: CASTTRGDGYGYTF.

The chain has TRBV4-1 and TRBJ2-1; D is undetermined. The CDR3 consists of 16 residues. Germline values: CDR1 MGHRA, CDR2 YSYEKL. V was trimmed by 0 bases and J by 2 bases, leaving 11 bases between them. As DNA, the CDR3 is TGCGCCAGCAGCCAAGATGAACGCGGTACCTACAATGAGCAGTTCTTC. Translation gives CASSQDERGTYNEQFF.

The chain carries TRBV2 and TRBJ2-7; D unresolved. V was clipped by 8 bases and J by 4 bases, with 9 bases between them. This CDR3 has 11 residues. Per the germline V gene, CDR1 is SNHLY and CDR2 is FYNNEI. CDR3 coding DNA: TGTGCCAGCGACACGGATTACGAGCAGTACTTC. Its protein product is CASDTDYEQYF. Looking up the rest from reference TRBV2 and TRBJ2-7 gives the full variable domain: EPEVTQTPSHQVTQMGQEVILRCVPISNHLYFYWYRQILGQKVEFLVSFYNNEISEKSEIFDDQFSVERPDGSNFTLKIRSTKLEDSAMYFCASDTDYEQYFGPGTRLTVT.

This chain joins TRBV7-9 and TRBJ2-1; D is uncertain. V shed 5 bases and J shed 2 bases, with 16 bases lying between them. This CDR3 has 16 amino acids. CDR1 and CDR2 (germline): SEHNR, FQNEAQ (reference sequence). CDR3: CASSLPRRLPYNEQFF. DNA of the CDR3: TGTGCCAGCAGCCTACCGAGAAGGCTTCCCTACAATGAGCAGTTCTTC.

V is TRBV7-8 and J is TRBJ2-1, with 9 bases matching TRBD2. With V trimmed by 6 bases and J by 9 bases, 3 bases remained unmatched. Germline V gene data show CDR1 as SGHVS and CDR2 as FQNEAQ. This CDR3 contains 12 residues. CDR3 bases: TGTGCCAGCAGTCAAGCGGGGGGTGAGCAGTTCTTC. It specifies CASSQAGGEQFF.

The count of this clonotype is one. The J gene is TRBJ1-2, the V gene TRBV29-1; D call uncertain. The germline gives CDR1 SQVTM, CDR2 ANQGSEA. Trimming cost V 4 bases and J 6 bases, with 9 bases left between them. The CDR3 covers 11 residues. The CDR3, as DNA: TGCAGCGTTGGGGCTTCGGATGGCTACACCTTC. The encoded protein is CSVGASDGYTF.

This chain links TRBV27 with TRBJ2-7, with 8 positions matching TRBD1. J lost 4 bases, V lost 5 bases, and 10 bases had no gene match. The CDR3 is made up of 15 amino acids. Germline loops: CDR1 MNHEY, CDR2 SMNVEV (reference sequence). The CDR3 bases are TGTGCCAGCAGTACCGACAGGGGAATTGGATACGAGCAGTACTTC. Residues: CASSTDRGIGYEQYF.

The chain carries TRBV7-2 and TRBJ2-3; maybe TRBD2 (6 bases). The germline gives CDR1 SGHTA, CDR2 FQGNSA. The CDR3 totals 15 residues. The V and J ends lost 2 bases and 6 bases respectively, with 15 bases between them. The DNA of the CDR3 is TGTGCCAGCAGCTTATCCCTCTCGGGGGAGGATACGCAGTATTTT. This codes for CASSLSLSGEDTQYF.

The V and J genes are TRBV4-3 and TRBJ2-5; no clear D. The V and J ends lost 1 base and 4 bases respectively, with 10 bases between them. The CDR3 length is 14 residues. Per germline, CDR1 LGHNA and CDR2 YSLEER. CDR3 nucleotide sequence: TGCGCCAGCAGCCAAGTATCGGTCGGAGAGACCCAGTACTTC. Residues: CASSQVSVGETQYF.

V is TRBV4-1 and J is TRBJ2-5; the D is unclear. This CDR3 is 13 amino acids long. Looked up from germline, CDR1 is MGHRA and CDR2 is YSYEKL. V was trimmed by 1 base and J by 5 bases, leaving 8 bases between them. The CDR3 region has the DNA TGCGCCAGCAGCCAAGCACTAATGGAGACCCAGTACTTC. This sequence encodes CASSQALMETQYF.

The rearrangement uses TRBV28 and TRBJ2-2, with D perhaps given as TRBD1 or TRBD2 (5 bases each). This CDR3 comprises 16 residues. CDR1 and CDR2 (germline): MDHEN, SYDVKM. V lost 3 bases and J lost 2, with 13 bases in between. The CDR3 bases are TGTGCCAGCAGTTTTGGTGGGGGACCTAACACCGGGGAGCTGTTTTTT. Translation gives CASSFGGGPNTGELFF.

The chain links TRBV10-3 to TRBJ2-1; TRBD2 agrees at 13 bases. Germline V gene lookup returns CDR1 ENHRY and CDR2 SYGVKD. The V segment lost 10 bases and the J segment 2 bases; nucleotides outside the gene matches: 8. The CDR3 is 16 residues long. CDR3: CASSGTSGIPYNEQFF. The CDR3, as DNA: TGTGCCAGCTCCGGGACTAGCGGGATACCCTACAATGAGCAGTTCTTC.

V is TRBV5-5 and J is TRBJ2-1, with TRBD1 as a possible D gene (6 bases). V lost 4 bases, J lost 2 bases, and 10 bases lay in between. This CDR3 region has 14 residues. Germline assignment: CDR1 SGHKS and CDR2 YYEKEE (reference sequence). The CDR3 reads CASSIRDTYNEQFF. CDR3 bases: TGTGCCAGCAGCATACGGGACACCTACAATGAGCAGTTCTTC.

This sequence joins TRBV29-1 and TRBJ1-2, with 7 bases aligning to TRBD1. V was clipped by 4 bases and J by 2 bases; unmatched bases: 4. The CDR3 covers 13 residues. In germline, CDR1 is SQVTM, CDR2 ANQGSEA. The CDR3 sequence: CSVGQGPNYGYTF. DNA of the CDR3: TGCAGCGTTGGACAGGGCCCCAACTATGGCTACACCTTC. The variable domain in full, completed from reference TRBV29-1 and TRBJ1-2, reads SAVISQKPSRDICQRGTSLTIQCQVDSQVTMMFWYRQQPGQSLTLIATANQGSEATYESGFVIDKFPISRPNLTFSTLTVSNMSPEDSSIYLCSVGQGPNYGYTFGSGTRLTVV.

This clonotype was counted a few times. The chain recombines TRBV6-5 with TRBJ1-2, with D perhaps TRBD1 (6 bases). V was trimmed by 5 bases and J by 1 base, leaving 14 bases between them. Germline CDR1 MNHEY, CDR2 SVGAGI. CDR3 length: 15 residues. The CDR3 sequence: CASSTQGHSNYGYTF. The CDR3 DNA reads TGTGCCAGCAGTACCCAGGGACATAGTAACTATGGCTACACCTTC.

The chain carries TRBV5-1 and TRBJ2-7, with D perhaps matching TRBD2 (5 bases). Germline CDR1 reads SGHRS; CDR2 reads YFSETQ. This CDR3 contains 13 residues. Trimming shortened V by 8 bases and J by 4 bases, and 16 bases separated the two germline ends. The CDR3 sequence is CASNAGNLYEQYF. The CDR3 DNA reads as TGCGCCAGTAACGCCGGGAACCTTTACGAGCAGTACTTC.

The chain couples TRBV7-9 to TRBJ2-1, with D perhaps matching TRBD2 (5 bases). Germline values: CDR1 SEHNR, CDR2 FQNEAQ (reference sequence). This CDR3 has 13 residues. The V and J ends lost 3 bases and 8 bases respectively, with 11 bases between them. The CDR3 spells CASSFSGSDEQFF. The DNA for the CDR3 is TGTGCCAGCAGCTTTTCGGGGAGCGATGAGCAGTTCTTC. The full variable domain, rest sourced from reference TRBV7-9 and TRBJ2-1, is DTGVSQNPRHKITKRGQNVTFRCDPISEHNRLYWYRQTLGQGPEFLTYFQNEAQLEKSRLLSDRFSAERPKGSFSTLEIQRTEQGDSAMYLCASSFSGSDEQFFGPGTRLTVL.

V gene TRBV20-1 combines with J gene TRBJ2-7; 13 bases are shared with TRBD2. The germline V gene encodes CDR1 DFQATT and CDR2 SNEGSKA (reference sequence). The CDR3 sequence is 15 residues long. After removal of 3 bases from V and 5 bases from J, the junction contained 7 bases not matched to a gene. In DNA, the CDR3 is TGCAGTGCTAGCCCCAGGACTAGCGGGGGCAACGAGCAGTACTTC. Translation gives CSASPRTSGGNEQYF.